The entry below gives a single T cell receptor (beta chain) sequence along with its context. Its antigen is currently unknown. The data were taken from a study of T cell repertoires in cytomegalovirus infection. Whole-study results and caveats: The cumulative frequency of public TCR beta families identified carriers of CMV plus the relevant HLA.

In TCRdb, the reads were re-called with MiXCR into one record per CDR3 protein. The sample contains some 300,000 distinct CDR3 sequences, 8% to 10% of which appear only once. The sample comprised PBMCs. The sequence came from a human donor in good health (CMV status not recorded). Some clones in this sample may be carry-over from other donors' samples.

CDR3 residues: CASSLAGPSEQYV. CDR3 coding DNA: TGTGCCAGCAGTTTAGCCGGCCCCAGTGAGCAGTACGTC. The J gene is TRBJ2-7, the V gene TRBV28; D unclear. The V gene lost 2 bases and the J gene lost 7 bases, with 12 bases spanning the gap. CDR1 is MDHEN and CDR2 is SYDVKM in the germline V gene. The CDR3 is made up of 13 amino acids.